A selection of T cell receptor beta chains follows, all from one sample in a study of cytotoxic CD8 clonotypes in ibrutinib-treated CLL. Data came from immunoSEQ multiplex PCR; TCRdb stores just in-frame clones and leaves some out. This sample yields roughly 24,000 clones, of which about 78% are seen a single time; 7% to 9.5% belongs to the top ten. Sequences were derived from PBMCs, sampled before ibrutinib treatment. Every receptor here comes from a human donor with chronic lymphocytic leukemia. CDR3s include the opening cysteine and the closing phenylalanine or tryptophan. The order of the fields is V gene, D gene, clone size, J gene, CDR3 protein, CDR3 DNA. The D gene is left open where the match is weak. Expanded clones get a size class; other rows say once, few or many, or leave the size out.

TRBV4-3,TRBD2,NA,TRBJ2-3,CASSQGAGVTDTQYF,TGCGCCAGCAGCCAAGGAGCGGGAGTTACAGATACGCAGTATTTT
TRBV29-1,NA,NA,TRBJ2-7,CSVPLEDGYEQYF,TGCAGCGTCCCACTGGAGGACGGCTACGAGCAGTACTTC
TRBV7-9,TRBD1,few,TRBJ1-3,CASSPNRDRYSGNTIYF,TGTGCCAGCAGCCCGAACCGGGACAGGTACTCTGGAAACACCATATATTTT
TRBV29-1,NA,NA,TRBJ1-5,CSVGEGDRQPQHF,TGCAGCGTCGGGGAGGGCGATCGTCAGCCCCAGCATTTT
TRBV5-1,TRBD2,few,TRBJ2-1,CASSPEILAGGGNEQFF,TGCGCCAGCAGCCCAGAAATACTAGCGGGAGGAGGGAATGAGCAGTTCTTC
TRBV6-1,NA,NA,TRBJ1-1,CASSESQILTEAFF,TGTGCCAGCAGTGAATCCCAAATTTTGACTGAAGCTTTCTTT
TRBV4-1,NA,NA,TRBJ1-1,CASSRPPGGNTEAFF,TGCGCCAGCAGCCGCCCCCCGGGGGGGAACACTGAAGCTTTCTTT
TRBV30,TRBD1,NA,TRBJ2-7,CACRGTGPYEQYF,TGTGCCTGCCGAGGGACAGGCCCCTACGAGCAGTACTTC
TRBV2,TRBD2,NA,TRBJ2-5,CASSGLGLSGRIETQYF,TGTGCCAGCAGTGGGCTGGGCTTGAGCGGGAGGATTGAGACCCAGTACTTC
TRBV11-2,TRBD1,once,TRBJ2-1,CASSRLGQADNEQFF,TGTGCCAGCAGCCGACTCGGACAGGCAGACAATGAGCAGTTCTTC
TRBV6-1,NA,NA,TRBJ1-2,CASRQDGNYGYTF,TGTGCCAGCAGGCAGGATGGTAACTATGGCTACACCTTC
TRBV29-1,NA,NA,TRBJ1-1,CSSRGANTEAFF,TGCAGCTCCCGCGGGGCTAACACTGAAGCTTTCTTT
TRBV29-1,NA,NA,TRBJ2-7,CSVEETGGGYEQYF,TGCAGCGTTGAAGAAACAGGGGGGGGCTACGAGCAGTACTTC
TRBV4-2,TRBD2,NA,TRBJ2-3,CASSQDLSSGVTDTQYF,TGTGCCAGCAGCCAAGATCTCAGTAGCGGGGTTACAGATACGCAGTATTTT
TRBV6-4,NA,NA,TRBJ1-2,CASSYLPGNYGYTF,TGTGCCAGCAGCTATCTCCCCGGCAACTATGGCTACACCTTC
TRBV28,TRBD1,NA,TRBJ1-5,CASSSPDRLSNQPQHF,TGTGCCAGCAGTTCCCCGGACAGGCTTAGCAATCAGCCCCAGCATTTT
TRBV4-3,NA,NA,TRBJ2-1,CASSQQQRRTYNEQFF,TGCGCCAGCAGCCAACAGCAGCGGCGTACCTACAATGAGCAGTTCTTC
TRBV19,NA,NA,TRBJ2-2,CASSVRGVDTGELFF,TGTGCCAGTAGTGTCAGAGGGGTGGACACCGGGGAGCTGTTTTTT
TRBV2,NA,NA,TRBJ1-1,CASNPRNTEAFF,TGTGCCAGCAACCCGAGGAACACTGAAGCTTTCTTT
TRBV7-2,NA,few,TRBJ1-5,CASSSLGYGDQPQHF,TGTGCCAGCAGCTCGTTGGGGTACGGGGATCAGCCCCAGCATTTT
TRBV11-1,NA,NA,TRBJ2-1,CASTSQGSDREQFF,TGTGCCAGCACCTCACAGGGATCTGACCGGGAGCAGTTCTTC
TRBV6-5,NA,NA,TRBJ2-7,CASSYRPKGEQYF,TGTGCCAGCAGTTACCGACCGAAGGGGGAGCAGTACTTC